The TCR beta chain described here comes from a study of blood T cell repertoires in COVID-19. The overall study: The origin of the acute and convalescent COVID-19 samples was the United States, Italy and Spain.

Produced via immunoSEQ multiplex PCR; TCRdb's table is partial and in-frame only. The top ten clones hold just under 3% of a sample with fewer than 350,000 clones, 65% to 90% of them seen once. The V segment lost 0 bases and the J segment 6 bases; nucleotides outside the gene matches: 9. This CDR3 spans 16 amino acids. Germline V gene lookup returns CDR1 SGHRS and CDR2 YFSETQ. The gene calls are TRBV5-1 and TRBJ2-7; 10 bases map to TRBD1. The receptor was isolated from a woman in her sixties or seventies with active or convalescent COVID-19. What was sequenced was peripheral blood. CDR3 sequence: CASSLVGTGVGGEQYF. DNA for the CDR3: TGCGCCAGCAGCTTGGTGGGGACAGGGGTAGGGGGCGAGCAGTACTTC.